This TCR beta chain comes out of a study of T cell clones after liver transplantation. About the study: HCV positivity affected three of eight recipients; the rest lacked autoimmune or viral indications. General study findings and limits: A significant post-transplant drop in circulating graft-donor-reactive CD4 TCRbeta sequences occurred in most of the 8 subjects.

A note on this clone: The antigen remains undetermined.

V lost 6 bases to trimming and J lost 8 bases, with 17 bases between them. The germline CDR1 and CDR2 sequences are MNHNY and SVGAGI (reference sequence). The CDR3 extends over 14 amino acids. Profiling relied on immunoSEQ multiplex PCR, and the TCRdb table lists in-frame clones only, not all of them. The sample consists of roughly 55,000 clones, about 88% of them appearing once. The sample was CD4+ T cells from blood, taken before liver transplant. The receptor comes from a human donor who received a liver transplant. The chain uses TRBV6-6 and TRBJ2-4, with D perhaps being TRBD1 or TRBD2 (5 bases each). The CDR3 reads CASSRVLGTDIQYF. The CDR3 DNA follows: TGTGCCAGCAGCCGCGTGTTAGGGACGGACATTCAGTACTTC.